Given below is one T cell receptor (beta chain) in context. Its antigen is currently not known. No base qualities exist here, and no much larger clone lies one base off it. This entry belongs to a study of immune evolution from preneoplasia to lung adenocarcinoma (dated by TCRdb to 2020 to 2022). For the wider study: HLA loss of heterozygosity was found in roughly 7% of AIS, roughly 16% of MIA and 30% to 40% of ADC lesions, and in no AAH lesions. Resected precursor lesions (AAH, AIS, MIA) and invasive adenocarcinomas were compared against paired morphologically normal lung tissue. Sample size was based on specimen availability rather than a prior power calculation. The study combined immune gene expression, TCR sequencing and multiplex immunofluorescence to profile immune contexture across lung adenocarcinoma precursors and invasive adenocarcinoma. The immune data were integrated with whole exome sequencing and methylation data from the same cohort of nodules. A total of some 55 patients with pulmonary nodules who underwent surgical resection were included in the overall cohort. According to the study, some 100 samples went through TCR sequencing. POLYSOLVER was used to infer class I HLA alleles from exome data, and LOHHLA was used to detect allele-specific HLA loss. A total of over 50 patients contributed TCR sequencing data.

V loses 0 bases of germline sequence and J loses 6 bases, and the interval between the two ends is 12 bases. From its cysteine to its phenylalanine, the CDR3 spans 14 amino acids. The kept DNA is CDR3 alone, 42 bases in frame from the first base. From a lookup of the germline V gene, CDR1 and CDR2 are ENHRY and SYGVKD. Here is what the overall study found, with its caveats: Normal lung had the highest top T cell clone frequencies, and these frequencies appeared to fall progressively from AAH through AIS, MIA and invasive adenocarcinoma. Clonality was highest in normal lung, while later-stage lesions appeared to have lower clonality but higher T cell density and diversity. Because all patients were from Japan and China, applicability to Western populations was uncertain. The findings reflected association rather than direct causation, and larger cohorts with long-term follow-up and longitudinal biopsies were considered necessary. KRAS-mutant nodules showed the highest T cell clonality compared with EGFR-mutant or double wild-type lesions.

The immunoSEQ hsTCRbeta Kit was used to sequence TCR beta CDR3 regions from DNA. The study's own analysis went as follows. TCR sequencing data were analysed with the ImmunoSEQ Analyzer. T cell clonality was defined as 1 minus Pielou's evenness computed on productive rearrangements. T cell diversity was measured with the inverse Simpson index on productive templates. T cell density was defined as TCR beta template counts normalized to usable DNA, with usable DNA estimated by amplification and sequencing of housekeeping genes. Two-sided Kruskal-Wallis tests were used to compare TCR metrics across histologic stages. TCRdb carries this immuneACCESS record with in-frame sequences only. Its versions omit some clonotypes, under half of them owing to an unresolved V gene in the studies checked, with the rest unexplained. V, J and clone size are those of that table, while D and trimming were read from the DNA. This sample comprises some 5,000 clones, approximately 85% of them detected only once. The ten biggest clones cover approximately 3% of the sample.

Resection was performed on patients in Japan or China between the mid-2010s and the late 2010s. Two lung cancer pathologists independently confirmed the histologic diagnosis of each case on H&E slides. Premalignant or tumor cells were enriched for nucleic acid extraction by macro-dissection performed after pathologic assessment. The AllPrep DNA/RNA FFPE Kit was used to isolate DNA from FFPE tissue. The V and J genes are TRBV10-3 and TRBJ2-7; no D segment can be confidently identified. The TCR sequence derives from a person aged 45 to 59 with lung adenocarcinoma. Sequencing input: FFPE invasive lung adenocarcinoma tissue. The cell subset or site label, as the study defines it: frankly invasive lung adenocarcinoma (ADC). The sequenced DNA: TGTGCCATCAGTGAGTCCTTAGATACGGGCGAGCAGTACTTC. This encodes CAISESLDTGEQYF.